This T cell receptor (beta chain) was sequenced in a study of control samples from healthy donors and cancer patients. Repertoires were generated with immunoSEQ multiplex PCR, while TCRdb's copy carries only in-frame clones and drops some. Seen here are 150,000 or so clones, over 85% observed once, and the top ten hold roughly 5.5%. This CDR3 contains 13 residues. V was clipped by 8 bases and J by 5 bases, with 13 bases between them. Germline CDR1 LGHDT, CDR2 YNNKEL (reference sequence). The sequenced material came from blood. J is TRBJ1-5 and V is TRBV3-1 (or the pseudogene TRBV3-2); D remains ambiguous. The receptor was isolated from a man younger than 35 in good health. CDR3: CASPFWHHQPQHF. The CDR3 region has the DNA TGTGCCAGCCCATTTTGGCATCATCAGCCCCAGCATTTT.